This T cell receptor beta chain was recovered during a study of blood T cells in healthy people across ages. Study-wide results and limits: It was held that diversity estimates obtained from one million T cells represented underestimates. When set beside aged donors, long-lived donors presented more naive CD4+ cells and higher diversity.

Using a J-beta primer mix together with a sample-barcoded 5' primer, a second PCR was run for roughly 6 to 12 cycles. Each cDNA molecule, via a template-switch adaptor with 12 random nucleotides, was tagged. TCRdb re-analysed the 5' RACE reads in MiXCR, keeping a single row per CDR3 protein. The sample contains approximately 940,000 distinct CDR3 sequences, about 48% of which appear only once. About this clonotype: Antigen specificity is unknown.

Every sample had a minimum of 6.5 million PBMCs isolated. Germline CDR1 and CDR2: SGHAT and FQDESV (reference sequence). The length of the CDR3 is 14 residues. The V gene end was trimmed by 2 bases and the J gene end by 6 bases; junction bases not matched to a gene: 7. The genes are TRBV11-1 and TRBJ2-7; 7 positions agree with TRBD1. The clonotype was recovered from a man aged 25 to 40 in good health. The sample taken for sequencing was blood. The CDR3 region has the DNA TGTGCCAGCAGCTTAACCACGGGACAGTTCGAGCAGTACTTC. It codes for CASSLTTGQFEQYF.